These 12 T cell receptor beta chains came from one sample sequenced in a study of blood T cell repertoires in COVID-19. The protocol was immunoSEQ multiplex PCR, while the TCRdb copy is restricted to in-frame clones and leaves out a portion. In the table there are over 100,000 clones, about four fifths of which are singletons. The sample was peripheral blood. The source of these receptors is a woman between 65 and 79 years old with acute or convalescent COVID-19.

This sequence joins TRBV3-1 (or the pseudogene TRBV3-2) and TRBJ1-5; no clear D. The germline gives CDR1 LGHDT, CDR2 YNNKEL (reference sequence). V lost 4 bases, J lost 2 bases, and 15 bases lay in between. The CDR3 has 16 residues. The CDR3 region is CASSPLDPGGNQPQHF. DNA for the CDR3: TGTGCCAGCAGCCCTCTAGACCCGGGAGGCAATCAGCCCCAGCATTTT.

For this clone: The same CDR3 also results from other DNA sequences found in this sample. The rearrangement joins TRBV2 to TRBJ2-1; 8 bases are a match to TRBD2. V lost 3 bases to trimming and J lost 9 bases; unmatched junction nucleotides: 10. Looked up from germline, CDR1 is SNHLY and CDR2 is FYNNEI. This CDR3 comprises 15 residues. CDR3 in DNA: TGTGCCAGCAGTGATCGGGGGGGCCTAAGGGGTGAGCAGTTCTTC. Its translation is CASSDRGGLRGEQFF.

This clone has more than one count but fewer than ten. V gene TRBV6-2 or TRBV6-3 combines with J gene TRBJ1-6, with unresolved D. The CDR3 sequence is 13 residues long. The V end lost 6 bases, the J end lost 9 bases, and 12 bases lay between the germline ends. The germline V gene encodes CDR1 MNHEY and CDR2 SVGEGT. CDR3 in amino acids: CASSQPSSSPLHF. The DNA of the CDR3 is TGTGCCAGCAGCCAACCTTCGAGTTCACCCCTCCACTTT.

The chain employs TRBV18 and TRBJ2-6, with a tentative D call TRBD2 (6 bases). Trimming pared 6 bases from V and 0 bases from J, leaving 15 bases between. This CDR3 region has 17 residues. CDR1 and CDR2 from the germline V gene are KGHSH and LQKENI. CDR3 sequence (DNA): TGTGCCAGCTCCCAAAGTGGAGGGACCTCTGGGGCCAACGTCCTGACTTTC. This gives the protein CASSQSGGTSGANVLTF.

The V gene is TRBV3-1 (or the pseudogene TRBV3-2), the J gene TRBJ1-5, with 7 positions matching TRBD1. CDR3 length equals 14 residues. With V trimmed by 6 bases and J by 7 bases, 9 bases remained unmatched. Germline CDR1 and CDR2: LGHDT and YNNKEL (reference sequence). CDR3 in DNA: TGTGCCAGCAGTTACAGGGGCGGGAAGCAGCCCCAGCATTTT. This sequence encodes CASSYRGGKQPQHF.

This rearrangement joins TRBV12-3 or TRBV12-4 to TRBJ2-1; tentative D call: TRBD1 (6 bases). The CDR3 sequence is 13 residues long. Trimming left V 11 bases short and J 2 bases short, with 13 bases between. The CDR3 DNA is TGTGCCGGCGCGCAGGGGACCTACAATGAGCAGTTCTTC. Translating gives CAGAQGTYNEQFF.

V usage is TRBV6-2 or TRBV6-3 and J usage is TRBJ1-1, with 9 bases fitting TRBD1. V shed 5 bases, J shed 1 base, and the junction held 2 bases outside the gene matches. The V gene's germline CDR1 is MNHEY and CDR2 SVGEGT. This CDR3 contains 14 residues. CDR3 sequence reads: CASSIQGANTEAFF. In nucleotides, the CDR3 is TGTGCCAGCAGTATACAGGGGGCGAACACTGAAGCTTTCTTT.

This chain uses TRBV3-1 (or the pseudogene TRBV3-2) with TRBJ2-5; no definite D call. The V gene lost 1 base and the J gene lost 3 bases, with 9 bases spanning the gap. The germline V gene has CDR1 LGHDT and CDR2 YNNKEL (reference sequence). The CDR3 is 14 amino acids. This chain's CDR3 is CASSQGYNKETQYF. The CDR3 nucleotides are TGTGCCAGCAGCCAAGGGTACAACAAAGAGACCCAGTACTTC.

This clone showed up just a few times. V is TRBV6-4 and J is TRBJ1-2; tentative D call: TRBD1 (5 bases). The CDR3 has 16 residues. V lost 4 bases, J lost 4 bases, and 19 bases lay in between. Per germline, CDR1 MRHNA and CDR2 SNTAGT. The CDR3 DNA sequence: TGTGCCAGCAGTGGAGGTTGGGAGGGACCTCCCTATGGCTACACCTTC. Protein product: CASSGGWEGPPYGYTF.

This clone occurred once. CDR3 protein: CASSGATFRGYTF. CDR3 nucleotide sequence: TGTGCCAGCAGCGGAGCCACTTTTCGGGGCTACACCTTC. J is TRBJ1-2 and V is TRBV11-3; no clear D. The V gene's germline CDR1 is SGHNT and CDR2 YENEEA. The CDR3 length is 13 residues. V was cut by 5 bases and J by 8 bases, with 15 bases left in between.

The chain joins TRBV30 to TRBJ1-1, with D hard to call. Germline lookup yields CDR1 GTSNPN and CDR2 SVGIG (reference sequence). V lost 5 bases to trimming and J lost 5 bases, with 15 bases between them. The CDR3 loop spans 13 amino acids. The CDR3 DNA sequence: TGTGCCTGGGGTAAGACCAGCAGGACTGAAGCTTTCTTT. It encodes CAWGKTSRTEAFF.

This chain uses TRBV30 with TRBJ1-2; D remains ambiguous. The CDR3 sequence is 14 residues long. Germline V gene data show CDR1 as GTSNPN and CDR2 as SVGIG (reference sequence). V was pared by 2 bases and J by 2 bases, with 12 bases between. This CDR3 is CAWSRRTDNYGYTF. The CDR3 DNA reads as TGTGCCTGGAGTCGGAGGACTGACAACTATGGCTACACCTTC. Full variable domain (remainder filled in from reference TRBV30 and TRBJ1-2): SQTIHQWPATLVQPVGSPLSLECTVEGTSNPNLYWYRQAAGRGLQLLFYSVGIGQISSEVPQNLSASRPQDRQFILSSKKLLLSDSGFYLCAWSRRTDNYGYTFGSGTRLTVV.